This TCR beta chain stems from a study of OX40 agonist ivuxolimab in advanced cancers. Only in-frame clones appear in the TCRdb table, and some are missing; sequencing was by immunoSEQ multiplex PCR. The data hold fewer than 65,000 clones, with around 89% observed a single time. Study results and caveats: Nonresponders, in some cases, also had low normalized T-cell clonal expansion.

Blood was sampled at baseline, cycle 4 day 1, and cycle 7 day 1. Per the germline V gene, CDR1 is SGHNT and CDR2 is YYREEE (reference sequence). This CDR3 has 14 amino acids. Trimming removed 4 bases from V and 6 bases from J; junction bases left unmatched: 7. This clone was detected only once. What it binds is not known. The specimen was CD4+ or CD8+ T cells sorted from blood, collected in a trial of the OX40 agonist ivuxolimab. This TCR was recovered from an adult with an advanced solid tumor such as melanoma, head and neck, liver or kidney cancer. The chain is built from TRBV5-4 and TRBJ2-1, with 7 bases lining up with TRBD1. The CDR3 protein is CASSRPGGPNEQFF. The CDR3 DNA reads TGTGCCAGCAGCCGACCAGGGGGACCCAATGAGCAGTTCTTC.